The present TCR beta chain was sequenced within a study of T cell responses to AZD1222 COVID-19 vaccine. Using immunoSEQ multiplex PCR, the repertoire was profiled, and TCRdb retains in-frame clones only, with some absent. Of 65,000 to 75,000 clones in the sample, around three quarters are singletons; the top ten hold 40% to 55%. Researchers grouped second doses given at about 4 or about 12 weeks into one pool. V was pared by 2 bases and J by 0 bases, with 8 bases between. This CDR3 is built from 14 residues. The germline V gene encodes CDR1 SGDLS and CDR2 YYNGEE. The source is an adult who received the AZD1222 COVID-19 vaccine. The chain is built from TRBV9 and TRBJ1-1; D not certain. The sample here was peripheral blood, taken 28 days after the second AZD1222 dose. The CDR3 loop is CASSVGSMNTEAFF. The DNA for the CDR3 is TGTGCCAGCAGCGTTGGGAGCATGAACACTGAAGCTTTCTTT.